These 2 T cell receptor beta chains were sequenced from one sample in a study of regulatory T cells in long-lasting Graves disease (dated by TCRdb to the early 2020s). The time point label, as the study defines it: newly diagnosed GD, antithyroid drugs for less than 3 months. RNA was extracted from PBMCs in TRIzol for both TCR sequencing and RNA sequencing. Library preparation was by multiplex PCR. The instrument was an Illumina HiSeq 4000. To build TCR beta libraries, CDR3 regions were amplified by Arm-PCR using iRepertoire HTBI primers. The raw public reads went through TCRdb reprocessing: fastp at Q25, MiXCR clone calling, in-frame beta chains kept. Rows with one shared CDR3 protein collapse into an entry with the most common genes and DNA. The sample data list hundreds of thousands of distinct CDR3 sequences, and approximately 15% of these were observed just once. The ten biggest clones cover 15% to 20% of the sample.

This same sample was also taken into another study, of T cells in Graves' hyperthyroidism and ophthalmopathy.

Source: peripheral blood mononuclear cells (PBMCs), taken at new diagnosis, from a patient treated with antithyroid drugs. These receptors were collected from a young woman with Graves disease. Donor details come from another sample of the same person, matched by shared clones.

The table lists this clonotype with a few counts. The chain is built from TRBV19 and TRBJ2-5; 11 bases line up with TRBD2. Trimming removed 5 bases from V and 5 bases from J; junction bases left unmatched: 7. This CDR3 comprises 15 residues. Germline CDR1 LNHDA, CDR2 SQIVND (reference sequence). Here the CDR3 DNA reads TGTGCCAGTAGTCTCCGACTAGCGGGACGGGAGACCCAGTACTTC. Its translation is CASSLRLAGRETQYF.

This clonotype has a count of ten or more. The CDR3 sequence: CASRTRRAGTNYGYTF. The DNA for the CDR3 is TGTGCCAGCAGAACTAGGAGGGCAGGCACTAACTATGGCTACACCTTC. The chain is built from TRBV6-1 and TRBJ1-2; D gene uncertain. This CDR3 contains 16 residues. The germline CDR1 and CDR2 sequences are MNHNS and SASEGT. V was shortened by 6 bases and J by 0 bases, with 17 bases between the two germline ends.